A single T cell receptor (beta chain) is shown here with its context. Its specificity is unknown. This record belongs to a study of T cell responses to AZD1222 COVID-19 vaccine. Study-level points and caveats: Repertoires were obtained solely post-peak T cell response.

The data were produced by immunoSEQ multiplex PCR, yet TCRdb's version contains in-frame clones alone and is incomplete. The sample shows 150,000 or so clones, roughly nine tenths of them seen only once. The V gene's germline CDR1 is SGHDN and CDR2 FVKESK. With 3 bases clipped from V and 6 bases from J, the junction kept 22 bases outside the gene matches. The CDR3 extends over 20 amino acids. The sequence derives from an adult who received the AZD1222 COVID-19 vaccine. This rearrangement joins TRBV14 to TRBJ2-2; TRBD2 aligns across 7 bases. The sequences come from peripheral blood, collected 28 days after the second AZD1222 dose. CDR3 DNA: TGTGCCAGCAGCCACTCAGGGAGGGGAAGAGCGGCGTTTGGGGCCGGGGAGCTGTTTTTT. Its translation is CASSHSGRGRAAFGAGELFF. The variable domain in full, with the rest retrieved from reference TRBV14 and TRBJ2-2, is EAGVTQFPSHSVIEKGQTVTLRCDPISGHDNLYWYRRVMGKEIKFLLHFVKESKQDESGMPNNRFLAERTGGTYSTLKVQPAELEDSGVYFCASSHSGRGRAAFGAGELFFGEGSRLTVL.